A single sample is the source of the 24 T cell receptor beta chains below, sequenced in a study of T cell changes during pregnancy in multiple sclerosis. Generated by immunoSEQ multiplex PCR, the TCRdb table keeps only in-frame clones and is missing some. The repertoire holds approximately 49,000 clones, with around 89% as singletons. The material was peripheral blood, obtained after pregnancy. These receptor sequences come from a female donor in good health, enrolled as a control in a pregnancy study.

This chain links TRBV7-8 with TRBJ2-7; 10 bases map to TRBD2. This CDR3 region has 16 residues. Germline CDR1 is SGHVS and CDR2 is FQNEAQ. V shed 1 base, J shed 0 bases, and the junction held 3 bases outside the gene matches. The CDR3 spells CASSLELAGSSYEQYF. The CDR3 bases are TGTGCCAGCAGCTTAGAACTAGCGGGGAGCTCCTACGAGCAGTACTTC.

V and J are TRBV2 and TRBJ2-5; TRBD2 matches 12 bases. V lost 7 bases to trimming and J lost 5 bases; unmatched junction nucleotides: 14. Germline V gene data show CDR1 as SNHLY and CDR2 as FYNNEI. This CDR3 comprises 17 residues. The CDR3 loop is CASKGGLAGSSWETQYF. Written as DNA, the CDR3 is TGTGCCAGCAAAGGTGGACTAGCGGGGAGCTCATGGGAGACCCAGTACTTC.

This rearrangement joins TRBV4-3 to TRBJ2-7; 8 bases line up with TRBD2. The CDR3 extends over 16 amino acids. The junction had 11 bases not matched to a gene; V was cut back by 0 bases and J by 7 bases. Looked up from germline, CDR1 is LGHNA and CDR2 is YSLEER. DNA of the CDR3: TGCGCCAGCAGCCAAGATAGGAGCGGGGGTCTGGGGGAGCAGTACTTC. Protein: CASSQDRSGGLGEQYF.

The chain links TRBV5-1 to TRBJ1-1; D remains unclear. Germline V gene sequence: CDR1 SGHRS, CDR2 YFSETQ. V was cut by 0 bases and J by 0 bases, with 9 bases left in between. CDR3 length: 15 residues. This CDR3 reads CASSLGTRMNTEAFF. CDR3 bases: TGCGCCAGCAGCTTGGGAACACGCATGAACACTGAAGCTTTCTTT.

The chain has TRBV6-1 and TRBJ1-4, with D perhaps matching TRBD1 (5 bases). The CDR3 contains 15 residues. V lost 0 bases, J lost 7 bases, and 12 bases lay in between. Germline lookup yields CDR1 MNHNS and CDR2 SASEGT. In DNA, the CDR3 is TGTGCCAGCAGTGAAGCATGGAGGGGATCTGAAAAACTGTTTTTT. It translates to CASSEAWRGSEKLFF.

The CDR3 DNA reads as TGTGCCAGCAGCCCCCCGGCGCCTTCGGTGTGGGGGGAAGGGACCCAGTACTTC. Amino acids: CASSPPAPSVWGEGTQYF. The rearrangement links TRBV7-9 to TRBJ2-5, with TRBD2 as a possible D gene (6 bases). The CDR3 extends over 18 amino acids. The V gene lost 5 bases and the J gene lost 7 bases, with 29 bases spanning the gap. Germline V lookup: CDR1 SEHNR, CDR2 FQNEAQ (reference sequence).

J is TRBJ2-7 and V is TRBV4-1, with TRBD2 matching over 9 bases. With V trimmed by 1 base and J by 9 bases, 13 bases remained unmatched. CDR3 length equals 16 residues. The germline V gene encodes CDR1 MGHRA and CDR2 YSYEKL. The CDR3 reads CASSQGGRGRVRMQYF. The CDR3 nucleotides read TGCGCCAGCAGCCAAGGCGGTCGCGGGAGGGTAAGAATGCAGTACTTC.

The rearrangement uses TRBV6-6 and TRBJ1-2, with TRBD1 matching 8 bases. The junction had 5 bases not matched to a gene; V was cut back by 8 bases and J by 3 bases. This CDR3 is built from 13 residues. Germline V gene data show CDR1 as MNHNY and CDR2 as SVGAGI (reference sequence). The CDR3 nucleotides are TGTGCCAGCGGGGAGACAGGGGACTATGGCTACACCTTC. Residues: CASGETGDYGYTF.

This chain connects TRBV6-5 to TRBJ2-1; weak D call: TRBD1 (6 bases). Between the trimmed V and J ends, which lost 6 bases and 6 bases, there was a span of 9 bases. Germline V gene data show CDR1 as MNHEY and CDR2 as SVGAGI. CDR3 length: 12 amino acids. The CDR3 loop reads CASSRDINEQFF. The CDR3 DNA is TGTGCCAGCAGCCGGGACATCAATGAGCAGTTCTTC.

The rearrangement links TRBV30 to TRBJ2-2, with 10 bases lining up with TRBD2. Germline CDR1 and CDR2: GTSNPN and SVGIG (reference sequence). The CDR3 has 15 residues. The V and J ends lost 3 bases and 2 bases, in that order; junction bases with no gene match: 3. CDR3 sequence (DNA): TGTGCCTGGAGCTGGACTAGCGGAAACACCGGGGAGCTGTTTTTT. Translating gives CAWSWTSGNTGELFF.

DNA for the CDR3: TGTGCCAGCAGTTTAGGGGGGATGGGCCAGCCCCAGCATTTT. It yields the protein CASSLGGMGQPQHF. The chain has TRBV27 and TRBJ1-5; TRBD1 might be the D (5 bases). This CDR3 region has 14 residues. V lost 2 bases to trimming and J lost 7 bases, with 12 bases between them. Germline CDR1 is MNHEY and CDR2 is SMNVEV (reference sequence).

The CDR3: CASSTRRGGTGELFF. CDR3 nucleotides: TGTGCCAGCAGCACCCGGAGGGGAGGAACCGGGGAGCTGTTTTTT. The V call is TRBV11-3, the J call TRBJ2-2; D possibly corresponds to TRBD2 (6 bases). CDR3 size: 15 residues. With 5 bases removed from V and 5 bases from J, the gap between germline ends came to 15 bases. Per germline, CDR1 SGHNT and CDR2 YENEEA.

J is TRBJ2-2 and V is TRBV2, with 7 nucleotides matching TRBD1. The CDR3 contains 15 residues. Trimming cost V 6 bases and J 5 bases; bases outside gene matches: 9. From germline, CDR1 is SNHLY and CDR2 FYNNEI. CDR3: CASSRWDSRTGELFF. Written as DNA, the CDR3 is TGTGCCAGCAGCCGCTGGGACAGCCGAACCGGGGAGCTGTTTTTT.

V usage is TRBV6-4 and J usage is TRBJ2-3; the match to TRBD2 covers 8 bases. The CDR3 consists of 17 residues. Losses at the gene ends were 0 bases for V and 3 bases for J; bases not matched to a gene: 8. CDR1 and CDR2 from the germline V gene are MRHNA and SNTAGT. The CDR3 region is CASSDSGGGTPTDTQYF. The CDR3 region has the DNA TGTGCCAGCAGTGACTCTGGCGGGGGGACCCCTACAGATACGCAGTATTTT.

This clone appeared once. The V gene is TRBV30, the J gene TRBJ2-3, with D unclear. V lost 3 bases to trimming and J lost 0 bases, with 7 bases between them. CDR1 is GTSNPN and CDR2 is SVGIG in the germline V gene (reference sequence). The CDR3 is 13 residues long. CDR3 DNA: TGTGCCTGGAGCGCGACTAGCACAGATACGCAGTATTTT. This gives the protein CAWSATSTDTQYF.

The gene calls are TRBV13 and TRBJ1-6; D gene ambiguous. V was cut by 3 bases and J by 8 bases, with 11 bases left in between. CDR1 is PRHDT and CDR2 is FYEKMQ in the germline V gene (reference sequence). The CDR3 totals 14 residues. The CDR3 DNA reads as TGTGCCAGCAGCTTTAGCGGTTGGGATTCACCCCTCCACTTT. This encodes CASSFSGWDSPLHF.

The genes are TRBV15 and TRBJ1-5, with a weak D call TRBD1 (5 bases). CDR3 length: 16 amino acids. Trimming took off 5 bases at V and 3 bases at J, with 17 bases between the two ends. CDR1 is LNHNV, CDR2 YYDKDF, per germline (reference sequence). The CDR3 DNA reads TGTGCCACCAGCCGCTCTGGGGGGTTGCTCAATCAGCCCCAGCATTTT. It translates to CATSRSGGLLNQPQHF.

V and J are TRBV7-2 and TRBJ1-2; 7 nucleotides line up with TRBD1. This CDR3 region has 14 residues. The junction had 6 bases not matched to a gene; V was cut back by 2 bases and J by 6 bases. Germline V gene data show CDR1 as SGHTA and CDR2 as FQGNSA. The CDR3 region is CASSLSRDRDGYTF. The DNA of the CDR3 is TGTGCCAGCAGCTTAAGCCGGGACAGAGATGGCTACACCTTC.

This chain connects TRBV5-1 to TRBJ2-5, with 9 bases aligning to TRBD2. The CDR3 length is 15 residues. CDR1 and CDR2 from the germline V gene are SGHRS and YFSETQ. Germline trimming cut 5 bases from V and 1 base from J; bases unmatched to any gene: 6. CDR3 protein: CASRRGGVGQETQYF. The CDR3 coding sequence is TGCGCCAGCAGGCGCGGGGGGGTGGGCCAAGAGACCCAGTACTTC.

V is TRBV10-3 and J is TRBJ2-7, with 15 nucleotides matching TRBD2. There are 17 residues in the CDR3. Germline V gene sequence: CDR1 ENHRY, CDR2 SYGVKD. The trim removed 8 bases at V and 7 bases at J, leaving 15 bases unmatched. The CDR3 DNA sequence: TGTGCCATCGGAAGGACTAGCGGGAGGGCCATGGCGCTTGAGCAGTACTTC. Translation gives CAIGRTSGRAMALEQYF.

This clone has just one count. This chain uses TRBV7-8 with TRBJ2-1, with TRBD2 matching over 12 bases. CDR3 length: 16 residues. V dropped 5 bases and J dropped 2; count of bases not matched to a gene: 4. Germline V gene lookup returns CDR1 SGHVS and CDR2 FQNEAQ. The DNA for the CDR3 is TGTGCCAGCAGCCCGTGGACTAGCGGGACCTACAATGAGCAGTTCTTC. Translation: CASSPWTSGTYNEQFF.

V and J are TRBV27 and TRBJ1-6; possible D gene TRBD1, 5 bases. This CDR3 is 15 amino acids long. Trimming took off 2 bases at V and 10 bases at J, with 15 bases between the two ends. Germline CDR1 MNHEY, CDR2 SMNVEV (reference sequence). CDR3 in DNA: TGTGCCAGCAGTTTAGGGCAGGGAAAGGGATCACCCCTCCACTTT. Translated, it gives CASSLGQGKGSPLHF.

This clone was found a few times. The V gene is TRBV5-1, the J gene TRBJ1-3; weak D call: TRBD1 (5 bases). CDR1 SGHRS and CDR2 YFSETQ come from the germline V gene. Trimming shortened V by 4 bases and J by 7 bases, and 21 bases separated the two germline ends. This CDR3 has 16 residues. The CDR3 bases are TGCGCCAGCAGCCCCCAAACGGTGGCCTCAGGGAACACCATATATTTT. It codes for CASSPQTVASGNTIYF.

This sequence joins TRBV4-3 and TRBJ2-5; D may be TRBD1 (5 bases). This CDR3 has 14 amino acids. CDR1 and CDR2 (germline): LGHNA, YSLEER. The V end was cut by 0 bases, the J end by 4 bases, with 9 bases between. CDR3: CASSQDRVGETQYF. CDR3 bases: TGCGCCAGCAGCCAAGACAGGGTCGGAGAGACCCAGTACTTC.